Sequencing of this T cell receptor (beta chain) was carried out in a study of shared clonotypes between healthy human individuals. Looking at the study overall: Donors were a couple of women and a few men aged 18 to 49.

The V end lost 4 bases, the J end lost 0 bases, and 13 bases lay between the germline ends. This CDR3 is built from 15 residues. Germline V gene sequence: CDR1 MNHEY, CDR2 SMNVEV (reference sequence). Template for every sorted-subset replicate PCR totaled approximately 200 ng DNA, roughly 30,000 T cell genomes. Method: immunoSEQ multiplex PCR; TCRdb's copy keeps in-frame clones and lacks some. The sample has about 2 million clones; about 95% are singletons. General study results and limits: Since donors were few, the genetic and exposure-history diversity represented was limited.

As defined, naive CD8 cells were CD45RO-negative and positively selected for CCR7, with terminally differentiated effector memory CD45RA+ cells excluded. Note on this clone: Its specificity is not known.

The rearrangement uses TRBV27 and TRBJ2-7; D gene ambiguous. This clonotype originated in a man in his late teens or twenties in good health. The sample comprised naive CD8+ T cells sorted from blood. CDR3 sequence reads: CASSSRALSSYEQYF. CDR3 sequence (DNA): TGTGCCAGCAGTTCTCGCGCCCTAAGCTCCTACGAGCAGTACTTC.